These 2 T cell receptor beta chains originate from one sample sequenced in a study of T cells in Graves' hyperthyroidism and ophthalmopathy (dated by TCRdb to the late 2010s). Libraries came from multiplex PCR. Reads for this sample came from an Illumina HiSeq 2000. The TCR beta CDR3 regions were amplified from RNA transcripts. The first round of RT-PCR for the TCR CDR3 was performed with the HTBI primer set and the Qiagen OneStep RT-PCR kit. TCRdb applied fastp at Q25 and MiXCR to the public reads, then kept only in-frame beta chains. Each CDR3 protein appears once, grouped with its most common genes and DNA. Present in this sample are nearly 250,000 distinct CDR3 sequences, about 24% of which were seen just once. Roughly a third of the sample is held by the ten biggest clonotypes. Sequencing input: blood. These receptors were obtained from a middle-aged woman with Graves' ophthalmopathy.

This clonotype occurred many times. The chain employs TRBV6-1 and TRBJ2-7, with TRBD2 matching 10 bases. Germline loops: CDR1 MNHNS, CDR2 SASEGT. The V segment lost 4 bases and the J segment 0 bases; nucleotides outside the gene matches: 6. The CDR3 loop spans 16 amino acids. The CDR3 loop is CASSAQLAGPSYEQYF. Here the CDR3 DNA reads TGTGCCAGCAGTGCGCAACTAGCGGGGCCCTCCTACGAGCAGTACTTC.

The genes are TRBV28 and TRBJ1-1; the match to TRBD1 covers 9 bases. The germline gives CDR1 MDHEN, CDR2 SYDVKM. The CDR3 is 19 amino acids. J was trimmed by 3 bases and V by 1 base; bases with no gene match: 15. The CDR3 protein is CASSLYGVGTGSKDTEAFF. Here the CDR3 DNA reads TGTGCCAGCAGTTTATATGGGGTGGGGACAGGGTCGAAGGACACTGAAGCTTTCTTT. Supplemented by reference TRBV28 and TRBJ1-1, the full variable domain reads DVKVTQSSRYLVKRTGEKVFLECVQDMDHENMFWYRQDPGLGLRLIYFSYDVKMKEKGDIPEGYSVSREKKERFSLILESASTNQTSMYLCASSLYGVGTGSKDTEAFFGQGTRLTVV.